This T cell receptor beta chain was recovered during a study of blood T cell repertoires in COVID-19. The sample holds one count of this clone. V was cut by 3 bases and J by 1 base, with 10 bases left in between. The CDR3 has 15 residues. CDR1 is SGDLS and CDR2 is YYNGEE in the germline V gene. Assay used: immunoSEQ multiplex PCR; TCRdb lists only in-frame clones, some missing. The sample lists tens of thousands of clones, 78% occurring once. The origin of this receptor is a woman aged 55-69 years with acute or convalescent COVID-19. The specimen was peripheral blood. V gene TRBV9 combines with J gene TRBJ2-2, with D perhaps matching TRBD2 (5 bases). CDR3 sequence: CASSATILNTGELFF. In DNA, the CDR3 is TGTGCCAGCAGCGCGACTATCCTGAACACCGGGGAGCTGTTTTTT.